This entry concerns a single TCR beta chain. Its target is not known. The record originates from a study of PD-1 blockade in classical Hodgkin lymphoma. Study information: The nivolumab dose that patients received was 3 mg/kg, given intravenously every 2 weeks.

Trimming shortened V by 5 bases and J by 0 bases, and 11 bases separated the two germline ends. Germline assignment: CDR1 LNHDA and CDR2 SQIVND (reference sequence). The CDR3 is 16 residues long. Produced via immunoSEQ multiplex PCR; TCRdb's table is partial and in-frame only. The data show over 20,000 clones, 71% seen once. Relapse was seen in all patients after autologous stem cell transplantation, and brentuximab vedotin exposure was variable. The best responses consisted of complete response, partial response or progressive disease. Study-wide points: No one has yet defined what causes the repertoire differences, which may be disease activity or prior therapy.

This receptor was identified in a human donor with classical Hodgkin lymphoma. The material sequenced was peripheral blood mononuclear cells (PBMCs), taken at baseline. J is TRBJ2-6 and V is TRBV19; D remains unclear. CDR3 region: CASSFLGLSGANVLTF. CDR3 coding DNA: TGTGCCAGTAGTTTTTTAGGGCTCTCTGGGGCCAACGTCCTGACTTTC.